This T cell receptor beta chain comes out of a study of T cell changes during pregnancy in multiple sclerosis. The assay was immunoSEQ multiplex PCR, and TCRdb's table has in-frame clones only and misses some. The data hold approximately 74,000 clones, with 80% to 95% observed a single time. This CDR3 spans 12 amino acids. The V end lost 4 bases, the J end lost 4 bases, and 10 bases lay between the germline ends. The germline V gene has CDR1 SQVTM and CDR2 ANQGSEA. The chain recombines TRBV29-1 with TRBJ1-2; D possibly corresponds to TRBD1 (5 bases). The receptor was derived from a female donor with multiple sclerosis, enrolled in a pregnancy study. The material was peripheral blood, obtained before pregnancy. CDR3 sequence (DNA): TGCAGCGTTGTAGGGGAAATCTATGGCTACACCTTC. It yields the protein CSVVGEIYGYTF. Looking up the rest from reference TRBV29-1 and TRBJ1-2 gives the full variable domain: SAVISQKPSRDICQRGTSLTIQCQVDSQVTMMFWYRQQPGQSLTLIATANQGSEATYESGFVIDKFPISRPNLTFSTLTVSNMSPEDSSIYLCSVVGEIYGYTFGSGTRLTVV.